One sample yielded the 25 T cell receptor beta chains listed below, sequenced in a study of T cell repertoires in cytomegalovirus infection. One entry per CDR3 protein, called by TCRdb with MiXCR from the reads. There are 230,000 or so distinct CDR3 sequences in the sample; approximately 17% occur only once, and roughly half lies in the top ten. The sequencing input was CD8+ T cells from PBMCs. The receptors were gathered from a human donor in good health (CMV status not recorded). Some clones in this sample may be carry-over from other donors' samples.

This sequence joins TRBV7-9 and TRBJ1-1, with no clear D. The germline V gene has CDR1 SEHNR and CDR2 FQNEAQ (reference sequence). The ends were cut back, 3 bases at V and 10 bases at J, with 12 bases in the middle. This CDR3 is 12 amino acids long. CDR3 sequence: CASSFSSGPAFF. The CDR3 region has the DNA TGTGCCAGCAGCTTCTCCTCGGGCCCAGCTTTCTTT.

This clonotype was picked up many times. The chain uses TRBV11-2 and TRBJ1-6; D perhaps matches TRBD1 (5 bases). This CDR3 is 15 amino acids long. The V gene lost 4 bases and the J gene lost 4 bases, with 11 bases spanning the gap. Germline CDR1 is SGHAT and CDR2 is FQNNGV. The CDR3 DNA is TGTGCCAGCAGCTGGGGGACGGATTATAATTCACCCCTCCACTTT. Its protein product is CASSWGTDYNSPLHF.

The chain links TRBV4-3 to TRBJ2-1, with TRBD2 matching over 12 bases. V trimming: 2 bases; J trimming: 6 bases; junction bases outside the gene matches: 2. CDR3 size: 15 residues. The germline V gene has CDR1 LGHNA and CDR2 YSLEER. CDR3 protein: CASSQLAGGLNEQFF. Here the CDR3 DNA reads TGCGCCAGCAGCCAACTAGCGGGGGGGCTCAATGAGCAGTTCTTC.

In its sample, this clonotype was seen a few times. One end of the junction varies from germline; a read error may be responsible. V and J are TRBV4-1 and TRBJ2-2, with 10 bases that match TRBD1. Germline loops: CDR1 MGHRA, CDR2 YSYEKL. This CDR3 has 20 amino acids. CDR3: CASSQYRDRGPPLGAGELFF. CDR3 nucleotides: TGCGCTAGCAGCCAATACCGGGACAGGGGACCTCCCTTGGGAGCCGGGGAGCTGTTTTTT.

The chain couples TRBV27 to TRBJ2-3; no reliable D call. V dropped 5 bases and J dropped 0 bases, with 15 bases sitting between them. This CDR3 contains 16 residues. CDR1 MNHEY and CDR2 SMNVEV come from the germline V gene (reference sequence). The CDR3: CASSPITSPSTDTQYF. In DNA, the CDR3 is TGTGCCAGCAGTCCCATCACGAGCCCTAGCACAGATACGCAGTATTTT.

The J gene is TRBJ1-5, the V gene TRBV6-2 or TRBV6-3, with D unclear. Germline assignment: CDR1 MNHEY and CDR2 SVGEGT. Trimming took 7 bases from V and 6 from J, leaving 19 bases between them. CDR3 size: 15 residues. CDR3 sequence: CASTPSWASGQPQHF. For the CDR3, the DNA is TGTGCCAGCACCCCATCTTGGGCCTCGGGTCAGCCCCAGCATTTT.

This clonotype turned up a few times. The chain has TRBV20-1 and TRBJ2-7; D is undetermined. In germline, CDR1 is DFQATT, CDR2 SNEGSKA (reference sequence). V lost 5 bases and J 3 bases, leaving 14 bases between the germline ends. The CDR3 loop spans 13 amino acids. The CDR3 sequence is CSASGILNYEQYF. The CDR3 bases are TGCAGTGCTTCAGGTATCCTAAACTACGAGCAGTACTTC.

This chain connects TRBV19 to TRBJ2-7; TRBD2 matches 9 bases. The CDR3 covers 14 residues. Looked up from germline, CDR1 is LNHDA and CDR2 is SQIVND (reference sequence). Trimming took 5 bases from V and 5 from J; bases not matched to a gene: 7. The CDR3 nucleotides read TGTGCCAGTAGTGGGGGACTAGCTATCGACGAGCAGTACTTC. Amino acids: CASSGGLAIDEQYF.

The CDR3 loop is CSVEGDPLSGNTIYF. As DNA, the CDR3 is TGCAGCGTTGAAGGGGACCCTTTGTCAGGAAACACCATATATTTT. This rearrangement joins TRBV29-1 to TRBJ1-3, with D possibly TRBD1 on 5 matching bases. Trimming removed 1 base from V and 4 bases from J, with 14 bases in between. CDR1 is SQVTM and CDR2 is ANQGSEA in the germline V gene. CDR3 length: 15 amino acids.

There are many counts of this clonotype. One end of the junction fails to match germline, which may point to a read error. The chain links TRBV7-7 to TRBJ2-3; 15 nucleotides agree with TRBD2. Germline CDR1 SSHAT, CDR2 FNYEAQ (reference sequence). The CDR3 has 18 residues. The CDR3 sequence: CASSLYGGTSGGTDTQYF. CDR3 DNA: TGTGCTAGCAGCTTATATGGTGGGACTAGCGGGGGGACAGATACGCAGTATTTT.

The table lists this clonotype with many counts. The chain combines TRBV7-9 with TRBJ2-1; D unresolved. The CDR3 consists of 15 residues. Germline V gives CDR1 SEHNR, CDR2 FQNEAQ (reference sequence). The V end was cut by 1 base, the J end by 4 bases, with 11 bases between. CDR3 in amino acids: CASSLVSENYNEQFF. CDR3 DNA: TGTGCCAGCAGCTTAGTGTCAGAAAATTACAATGAGCAGTTCTTC.

This clonotype was recorded a few times. The V and J genes are TRBV3-1 and TRBJ1-1, with 7 bases lining up with TRBD1. Germline trimming cut 2 bases from V and 3 bases from J; bases unmatched to any gene: 9. Germline CDR1 and CDR2: LGHDT and YNNKEL (reference sequence). The length of the CDR3 is 16 residues. The CDR3 coding sequence is TGTGCCAGCAGCCAAAATAGAGGACAGGAACACACTGAAGCTTTCTTT. Translating gives CASSQNRGQEHTEAFF.

There are many counts of this clonotype. This chain links TRBV20-1 with TRBJ2-3; TRBD2 matches 8 bases. Germline assignment: CDR1 DFQATT and CDR2 SNEGSKA (reference sequence). The CDR3 has 17 amino acids. Unmatched junction bases numbered 11, after V lost 3 bases and J lost 0 bases. The CDR3 nucleotides are TGCAGTGCTAGTGGGATAGCGGGGAGAGCTAGCACAGATACGCAGTATTTT. It is translated as CSASGIAGRASTDTQYF.

This clonotype was recorded a few times. The V gene is TRBV6-6, the J gene TRBJ1-2; maybe TRBD1 (5 bases). This CDR3 comprises 15 residues. Germline loops: CDR1 MNHNY, CDR2 SVGAGI (reference sequence). V shed 4 bases and J shed 4 bases, with 16 bases lying between them. The CDR3 spells CASSSRWGVGYGYTF. For the CDR3, the DNA is TGTGCCAGCAGTTCAAGGTGGGGGGTAGGCTATGGCTACACCTTC.

This rearrangement joins TRBV6-2 or TRBV6-3 to TRBJ2-7; 12 bases agree with TRBD1. Germline CDR1 reads MNHEY; CDR2 reads SVGEGT. The CDR3 contains 15 residues. J was trimmed by 4 bases and V by 2 bases; bases with no gene match: 3. CDR3 DNA sequence: TGTGCCAGCAGTTACCCGGGACAGGGGGCTTACGAGCAGTACTTC. It codes for CASSYPGQGAYEQYF.

The CDR3 coding sequence is TGTGCCAGCAGTACCATCGAAGGGGCTAGCGGGGGGTTCAATGAGCAGTTCTTC. Its translation is CASSTIEGASGGFNEQFF. The V and J genes are TRBV28 and TRBJ2-1; TRBD2 matches at 11 bases. The trim removed 5 bases at V and 6 bases at J, leaving 15 bases unmatched. CDR3 length: 18 amino acids. The germline V gene encodes CDR1 MDHEN and CDR2 SYDVKM.

The sample holds many counts of this clonotype. This chain joins TRBV7-2 and TRBJ1-1, with D maybe TRBD1 (6 bases). Germline V gene lookup returns CDR1 SGHTA and CDR2 FQGNSA. This CDR3 is 14 amino acids long. Trimming cost V 5 bases and J 8 bases, with 18 bases left between them. CDR3 in amino acids: CASSPTSGDFEAFF. The CDR3, as DNA: TGTGCCAGCAGCCCGACCTCAGGGGACTTCGAAGCTTTCTTT.

The table lists this clonotype with a few counts. This rearrangement joins TRBV28 to TRBJ2-3, with TRBD2 matching 8 bases. This CDR3 has 14 residues. Per germline, CDR1 MDHEN and CDR2 SYDVKM. The V segment lost 4 bases and the J segment 1 base; nucleotides outside the gene matches: 1. The CDR3 reads CASSWRGGTDTQYF. In DNA form, the CDR3 reads TGTGCCAGCAGTTGGCGGGGGGGCACAGATACGCAGTATTTT. Together with reference TRBV28 and TRBJ2-3, the CDR3 gives the full variable domain: DVKVTQSSRYLVKRTGEKVFLECVQDMDHENMFWYRQDPGLGLRLIYFSYDVKMKEKGDIPEGYSVSREKKERFSLILESASTNQTSMYLCASSWRGGTDTQYFGPGTRLTVL.

V gene TRBV10-3 combines with J gene TRBJ2-7; D remains unclear. Trimming pared 8 bases from V and 2 bases from J, leaving 7 bases between. CDR3 size: 11 residues. CDR1 is ENHRY and CDR2 is SYGVKD in the germline V gene. The CDR3, as DNA: TGTGCCATCTCAGAAGCCTACGAGCAGTACTTC. Amino acids: CAISEAYEQYF.

The genes are TRBV29-1 and TRBJ2-7; D is undetermined. V gave up 6 bases and J gave up 7 bases, with 10 bases separating them. This CDR3 is built from 10 residues. Germline lookup yields CDR1 SQVTM and CDR2 ANQGSEA. CDR3 sequence (DNA): TGCAGCGTCCTAACCAGGGAGCAGTACTTC. Translating gives CSVLTREQYF.

This clonotype occurred a few times. The V and J genes are TRBV19 and TRBJ2-7, with 7 bases lining up with TRBD1. The germline CDR1 and CDR2 sequences are LNHDA and SQIVND (reference sequence). This CDR3 comprises 13 residues. Trimming took 3 bases from V and 5 from J; bases not matched to a gene: 4. CDR3 protein: CASSIRQGHEQYF. The CDR3 DNA follows: TGTGCCAGTAGTATTCGACAGGGCCACGAGCAGTACTTC.

This clonotype was detected a few times. The rearrangement links TRBV9 to TRBJ2-5, with 14 bases fitting TRBD2. CDR3 length equals 17 residues. Unmatched junction bases numbered 4, after V lost 2 bases and J lost 1 base. CDR1 is SGDLS, CDR2 YYNGEE, per germline. The CDR3 reads CASSVGTSGGFQETQYF. Here the CDR3 DNA reads TGTGCCAGCAGCGTTGGGACTAGCGGGGGATTCCAAGAGACCCAGTACTTC.

The chain combines TRBV29-1 with TRBJ1-2; D may be TRBD1 (5 bases). Germline CDR1 SQVTM, CDR2 ANQGSEA. This CDR3 has 13 amino acids. Trimming cost V 1 base and J 6 bases, with 12 bases left between them. The CDR3 loop is CSVEGWRGNGYTF. DNA for the CDR3: TGCAGCGTTGAAGGATGGAGGGGAAATGGCTACACCTTC. The whole variable domain, remainder taken from reference TRBV29-1 and TRBJ1-2, is SAVISQKPSRDICQRGTSLTIQCQVDSQVTMMFWYRQQPGQSLTLIATANQGSEATYESGFVIDKFPISRPNLTFSTLTVSNMSPEDSSIYLCSVEGWRGNGYTFGSGTRLTVV.

The sample holds many counts of this clonotype. The CDR3 region has the DNA TGTGCCAGCAATGCGGAGGGGGGTAGGCCAGATACGCAGTATTTT. Its protein product is CASNAEGGRPDTQYF. The chain couples TRBV6-1 to TRBJ2-3, with D possibly called TRBD1 or TRBD2 (6 bases each). The germline gives CDR1 MNHNS, CDR2 SASEGT. The CDR3 consists of 15 residues. V lost 7 bases and J lost 4, with 18 bases in between.

This clonotype was seen at least ten times. V gene TRBV11-2 combines with J gene TRBJ2-1; 7 bases are a match to TRBD1. V shed 1 base and J 7 bases; nucleotides not matched to a gene: 13. Germline V gene sequence: CDR1 SGHAT, CDR2 FQNNGV. The CDR3 runs to 17 residues. The CDR3 is CASSLVTYGTVGNEQFF. For the CDR3, the DNA is TGTGCCAGCAGCTTAGTCACTTACGGGACAGTGGGGAATGAGCAGTTCTTC.